This T cell receptor beta chain stems from a study of shared T cell receptors in the human thymus. Profiled with immunoSEQ multiplex PCR; TCRdb holds only in-frame clones, not every one. The table has under 850,000 clones, 88% seen once; the top ten hold about 0.01%. From germline, CDR1 is MGHDK and CDR2 SYGVNS. Trimming at V came to 4 bases and at J to 7 bases, leaving 9 bases not matched to a gene. This CDR3 comprises 16 residues. This sample was shared with a second study, whose subject was human thymus T cells. As that report states: The source of the thymus tissue was resections taken during corrective heart surgery. There were highly overlapping thymic repertoires among unrelated individuals, as related research reported.

The chain joins TRBV25-1 to TRBJ2-2; 10 bases line up with TRBD2. This receptor was obtained from a boy less than two years old with a congenital heart defect. Sequencing was carried out using thymocytes. The CDR3 loop reads CASSVEREGLSGELFF. CDR3 nucleotide sequence: TGTGCCAGCAGTGTAGAGCGGGAGGGCCTTAGCGGGGAGCTGTTTTTT.